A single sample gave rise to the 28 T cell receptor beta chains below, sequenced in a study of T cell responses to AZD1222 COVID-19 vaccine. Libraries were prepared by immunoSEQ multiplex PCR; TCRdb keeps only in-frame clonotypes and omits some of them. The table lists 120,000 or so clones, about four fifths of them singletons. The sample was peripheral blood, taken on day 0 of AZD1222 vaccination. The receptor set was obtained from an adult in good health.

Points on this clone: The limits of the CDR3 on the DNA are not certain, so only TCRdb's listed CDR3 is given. This CDR3 reads CASSSDFRGTQYF. V usage is TRBV7-2 and J usage is TRBJ2-3. Germline loops: CDR1 SGHTA, CDR2 FQGNSA. A total of 13 residues make up the CDR3, ends included.

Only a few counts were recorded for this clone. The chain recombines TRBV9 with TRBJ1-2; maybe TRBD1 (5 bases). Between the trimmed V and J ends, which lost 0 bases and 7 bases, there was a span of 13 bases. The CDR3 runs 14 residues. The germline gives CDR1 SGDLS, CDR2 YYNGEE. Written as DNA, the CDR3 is TGTGCCAGCAGCGTAGGGCAGGGCCCCTTTGGCTACACCTTC. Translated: CASSVGQGPFGYTF.

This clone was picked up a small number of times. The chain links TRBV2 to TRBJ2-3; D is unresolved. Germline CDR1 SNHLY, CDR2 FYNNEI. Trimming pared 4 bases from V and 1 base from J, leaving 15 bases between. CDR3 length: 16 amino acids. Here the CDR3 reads CASSALSLLGTDTQYF. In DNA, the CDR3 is TGTGCCAGCAGTGCTTTAAGTCTTTTGGGCACAGATACGCAGTATTTT.

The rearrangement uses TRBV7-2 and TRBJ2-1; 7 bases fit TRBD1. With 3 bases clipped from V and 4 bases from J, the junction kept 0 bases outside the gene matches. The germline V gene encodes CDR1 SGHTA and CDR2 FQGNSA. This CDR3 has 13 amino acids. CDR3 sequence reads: CASSLGQYNEQFF. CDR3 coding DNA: TGTGCCAGCAGCTTGGGACAGTACAATGAGCAGTTCTTC.

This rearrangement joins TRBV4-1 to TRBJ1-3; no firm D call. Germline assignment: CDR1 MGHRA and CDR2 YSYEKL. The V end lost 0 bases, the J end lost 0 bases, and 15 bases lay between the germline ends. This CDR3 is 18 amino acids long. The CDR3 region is CASSQEGTKARSGNTIYF. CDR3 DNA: TGCGCCAGCAGCCAAGAGGGCACCAAAGCTCGCTCTGGAAACACCATATATTTT.

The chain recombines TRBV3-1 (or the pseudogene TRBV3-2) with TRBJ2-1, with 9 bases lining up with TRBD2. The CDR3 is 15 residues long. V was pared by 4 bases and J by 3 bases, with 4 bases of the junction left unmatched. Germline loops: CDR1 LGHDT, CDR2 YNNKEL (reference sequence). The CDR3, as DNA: TGTGCCAGCAGCCGAGCGGGGGGAGGCTACAATGAGCAGTTCTTC. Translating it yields CASSRAGGGYNEQFF.

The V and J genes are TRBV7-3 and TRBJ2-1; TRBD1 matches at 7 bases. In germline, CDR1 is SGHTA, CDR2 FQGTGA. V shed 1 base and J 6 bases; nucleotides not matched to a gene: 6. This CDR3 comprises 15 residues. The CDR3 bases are TGTGCCAGCAGCTTAATCCGGACAGGTGCCAATGAGCAGTTCTTC. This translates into CASSLIRTGANEQFF.

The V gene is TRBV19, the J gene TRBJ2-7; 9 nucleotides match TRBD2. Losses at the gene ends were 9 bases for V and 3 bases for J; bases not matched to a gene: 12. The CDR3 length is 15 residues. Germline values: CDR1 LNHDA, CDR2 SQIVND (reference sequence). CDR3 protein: CASKRTLAGNYEQYF. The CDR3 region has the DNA TGTGCCAGCAAAAGGACCCTAGCGGGGAACTACGAGCAGTACTTC.

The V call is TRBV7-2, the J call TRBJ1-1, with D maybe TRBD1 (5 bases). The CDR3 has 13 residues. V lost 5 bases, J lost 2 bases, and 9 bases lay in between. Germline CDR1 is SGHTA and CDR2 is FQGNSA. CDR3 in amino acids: CASSPGINTEAFF. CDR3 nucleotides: TGTGCCAGCAGCCCAGGGATTAACACTGAAGCTTTCTTT.

CDR3 protein: CASSGQGTEAFF. DNA of the CDR3: TGTGCCAGCAGCGGACAGGGGACTGAAGCTTTCTTT. This chain uses TRBV7-2 with TRBJ1-1, with 9 nucleotides matching TRBD1. The CDR3 covers 12 residues. Germline CDR1 reads SGHTA; CDR2 reads FQGNSA. V lost 5 bases, J lost 5 bases, and 0 bases stayed unmatched.

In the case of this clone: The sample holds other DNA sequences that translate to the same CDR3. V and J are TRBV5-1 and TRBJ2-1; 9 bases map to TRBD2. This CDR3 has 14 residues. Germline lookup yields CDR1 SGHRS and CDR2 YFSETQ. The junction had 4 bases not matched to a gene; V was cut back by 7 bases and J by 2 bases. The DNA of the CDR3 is TGCGCCAGCCGACTAGCGGAAACCTACAATGAGCAGTTCTTC. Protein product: CASRLAETYNEQFF. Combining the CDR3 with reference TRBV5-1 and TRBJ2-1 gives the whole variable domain KAGVTQTPRYLIKTRGQQVTLSCSPISGHRSVSWYQQTPGQGLQFLFEYFSETQRNKGNFPGRFSGRQFSNSRSEMNVSTLELGDSALYLCASRLAETYNEQFFGPGTRLTVL.

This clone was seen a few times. CDR3 DNA sequence: TGTGCCAGCAGCTTTCTAGCGGGTTTCACGCCGGGCCAAGAGACCCAGTACTTC. Residues: CASSFLAGFTPGQETQYF. The J gene is TRBJ2-5, the V gene TRBV7-9; 8 bases map to TRBD2. V lost 3 bases to trimming and J lost 1 base; unmatched junction nucleotides: 13. This CDR3 contains 18 residues. The germline V gene has CDR1 SEHNR and CDR2 FQNEAQ (reference sequence).

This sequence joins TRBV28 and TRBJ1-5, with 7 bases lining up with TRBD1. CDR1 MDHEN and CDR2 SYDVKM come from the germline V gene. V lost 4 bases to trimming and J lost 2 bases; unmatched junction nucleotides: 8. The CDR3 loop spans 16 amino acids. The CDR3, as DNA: TGTGCCAGCAGTTCGGCCGGGACAGTTGGCAATCAGCCCCAGCATTTT. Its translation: CASSSAGTVGNQPQHF.

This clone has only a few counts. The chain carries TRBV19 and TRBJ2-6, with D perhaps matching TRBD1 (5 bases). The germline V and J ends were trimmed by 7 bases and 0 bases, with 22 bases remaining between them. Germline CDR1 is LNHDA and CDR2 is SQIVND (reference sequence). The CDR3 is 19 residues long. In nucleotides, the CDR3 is TGTGCCAGTACCCTAACGCCAAGGGGTCCTAGCTCTGGGGCCAACGTCCTGACTTTC. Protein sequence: CASTLTPRGPSSGANVLTF.

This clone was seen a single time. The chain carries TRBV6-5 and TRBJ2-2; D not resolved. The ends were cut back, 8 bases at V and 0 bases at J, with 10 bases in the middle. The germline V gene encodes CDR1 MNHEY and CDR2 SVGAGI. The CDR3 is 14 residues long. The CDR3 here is CASRRTANTGELFF. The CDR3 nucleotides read TGTGCCAGCCGGCGGACGGCGAACACCGGGGAGCTGTTTTTT.

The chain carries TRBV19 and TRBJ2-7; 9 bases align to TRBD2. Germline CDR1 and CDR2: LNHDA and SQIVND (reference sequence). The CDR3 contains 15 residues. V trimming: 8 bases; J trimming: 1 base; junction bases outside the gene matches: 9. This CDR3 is CASPAGGEGSYEQYF. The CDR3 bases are TGTGCCAGTCCCGCGGGGGGGGAGGGTTCCTACGAGCAGTACTTC.

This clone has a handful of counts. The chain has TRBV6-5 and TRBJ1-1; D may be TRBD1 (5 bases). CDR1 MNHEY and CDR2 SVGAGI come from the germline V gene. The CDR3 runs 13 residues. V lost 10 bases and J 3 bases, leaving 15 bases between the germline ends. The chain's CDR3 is CATIRAGDTEAFF. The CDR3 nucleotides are TGTGCCACCATTAGGGCGGGGGACACTGAAGCTTTCTTT.

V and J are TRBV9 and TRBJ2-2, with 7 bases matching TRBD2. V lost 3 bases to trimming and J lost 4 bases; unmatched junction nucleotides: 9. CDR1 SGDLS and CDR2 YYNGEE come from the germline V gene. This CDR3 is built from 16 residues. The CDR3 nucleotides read TGTGCCAGCAGCGCCGACCCGGGAGGCACCACCGGGGAGCTGTTTTTT. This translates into CASSADPGGTTGELFF.

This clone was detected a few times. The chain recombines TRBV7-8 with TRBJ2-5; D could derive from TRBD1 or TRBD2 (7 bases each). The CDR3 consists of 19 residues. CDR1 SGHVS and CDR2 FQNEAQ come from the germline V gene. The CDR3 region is CASWAPRSRGGKDQETQYF. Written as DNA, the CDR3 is TGTGCAAGCTGGGCCCCGCGGTCCAGGGGGGGAAAAGACCAAGAGACCCAGTACTTC.

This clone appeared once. The CDR3 bases are TGTGCCAGCAGTTTGACAGGGGTCGGAAACACCATATATTTT. This gives the protein CASSLTGVGNTIYF. The chain joins TRBV7-9 to TRBJ1-3; 8 positions match TRBD1. Germline V CDR1 and CDR2: SEHNR, FQNEAQ (reference sequence). Trimming removed 6 bases from V and 4 bases from J; junction bases left unmatched: 5. This CDR3 region has 14 residues.

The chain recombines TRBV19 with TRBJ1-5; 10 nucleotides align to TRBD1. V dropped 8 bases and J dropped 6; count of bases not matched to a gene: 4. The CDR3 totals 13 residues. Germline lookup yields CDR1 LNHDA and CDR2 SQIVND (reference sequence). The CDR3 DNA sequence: TGTGCCAGTGACGACAGGGGGCGTCAGCCCCAGCATTTT. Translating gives CASDDRGRQPQHF.

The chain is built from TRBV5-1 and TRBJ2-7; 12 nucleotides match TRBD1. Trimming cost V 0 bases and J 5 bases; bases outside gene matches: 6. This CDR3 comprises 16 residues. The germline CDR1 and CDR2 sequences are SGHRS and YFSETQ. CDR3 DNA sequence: TGCGCCAGCAGCTTGGGAGGGACAGGGGGCGAGAACGAGCAGTACTTC. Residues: CASSLGGTGGENEQYF.

CDR3 in amino acids: CASSHYRGETQYF. The CDR3 DNA follows: TGTGCCAGCAGCCATTATCGCGGAGAGACCCAGTACTTC. The genes are TRBV14 and TRBJ2-5; D remains unclear. V was cut by 3 bases and J by 4 bases, with 9 bases left in between. CDR3 length: 13 amino acids. Germline V gene lookup returns CDR1 SGHDN and CDR2 FVKESK.

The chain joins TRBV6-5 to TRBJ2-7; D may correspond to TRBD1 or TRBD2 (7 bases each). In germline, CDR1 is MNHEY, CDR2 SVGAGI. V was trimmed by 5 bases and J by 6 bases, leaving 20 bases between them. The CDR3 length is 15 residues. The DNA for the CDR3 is TGTGCCAGCAGTCAGGGGAGGGGGCGTAGGAGCGAGCAGTACTTC. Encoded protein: CASSQGRGRRSEQYF.

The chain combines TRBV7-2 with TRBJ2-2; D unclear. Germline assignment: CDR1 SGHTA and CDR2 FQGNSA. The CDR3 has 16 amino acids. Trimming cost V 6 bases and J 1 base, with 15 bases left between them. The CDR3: CASRPQVGMNTGELFF. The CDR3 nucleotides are TGTGCCAGCAGGCCCCAGGTGGGGATGAACACCGGGGAGCTGTTTTTT. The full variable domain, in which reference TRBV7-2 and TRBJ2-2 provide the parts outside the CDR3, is GAGVSQSPSNKVTEKGKDVELRCDPISGHTALYWYRQSLGQGLEFLIYFQGNSAPDKSGLPSDRFSAERTGGSVSTLTIQRTQQEDSAVYLCASRPQVGMNTGELFFGEGSRLTVL.

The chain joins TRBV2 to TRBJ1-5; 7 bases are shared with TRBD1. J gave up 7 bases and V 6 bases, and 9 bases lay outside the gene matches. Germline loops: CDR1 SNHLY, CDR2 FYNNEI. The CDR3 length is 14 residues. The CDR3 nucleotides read TGTGCCAGCAGCTCAGACAGGGTCAGGCAGCCCCAGCATTTT. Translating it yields CASSSDRVRQPQHF.

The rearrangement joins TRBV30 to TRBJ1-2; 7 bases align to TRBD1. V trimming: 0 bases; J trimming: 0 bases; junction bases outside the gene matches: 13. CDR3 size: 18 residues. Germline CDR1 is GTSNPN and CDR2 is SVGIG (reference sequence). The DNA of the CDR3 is TGTGCCTGGAGTGTAGAGACTTTTCGACAGGGAGCTAACTATGGCTACACCTTC. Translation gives CAWSVETFRQGANYGYTF. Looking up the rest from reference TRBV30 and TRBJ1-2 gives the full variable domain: SQTIHQWPATLVQPVGSPLSLECTVEGTSNPNLYWYRQAAGRGLQLLFYSVGIGQISSEVPQNLSASRPQDRQFILSSKKLLLSDSGFYLCAWSVETFRQGANYGYTFGSGTRLTVV.

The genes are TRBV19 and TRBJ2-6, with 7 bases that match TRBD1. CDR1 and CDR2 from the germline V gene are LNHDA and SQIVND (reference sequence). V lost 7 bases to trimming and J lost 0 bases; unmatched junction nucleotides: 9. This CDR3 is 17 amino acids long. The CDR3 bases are TGTGCCAGTATGGTCACCCAGGGGGTCTCTGGGGCCAACGTCCTGACTTTC. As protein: CASMVTQGVSGANVLTF.